Below are 27 T cell receptor beta chains sequenced from a single sample in a study of CD8 T cells in ankylosing spondylitis. Study-level points and caveats: In ankylosing spondylitis blood, a motif of roughly eight highly homologous TCR beta variants appeared characteristic.

What these receptors recognize is not known. TCRdb passed the 5' RACE reads through MiXCR, listing each CDR3 protein once. The sample holds a few hundred thousand distinct CDR3 sequences, about 6.7% seen once. The sequenced material came from blood, either unsorted or a sorted T cell fraction (not recorded which). These TCRs come from a male donor with ankylosing spondylitis.

This clonotype has at least ten counts. The chain links TRBV6-9 to TRBJ1-5, with a possible D match to TRBD1 (5 bases). Germline-derived CDR1 and CDR2 are MNHGY and SVAAGI. V lost 10 bases, J lost 5 bases, and 18 bases lay in between. The CDR3 spans 14 residues. CDR3 sequence reads: CATPTEGPYQPQHF. The CDR3 DNA reads as TGTGCCACCCCGACAGAGGGGCCTTATCAGCCCCAGCATTTT.

This clonotype occurred many times. The rearrangement joins TRBV5-1 to TRBJ2-7; 8 bases map to TRBD1. V lost 2 bases and J lost 4; bases outside the gene matches: 5. The CDR3 consists of 14 residues. Per the germline V gene, CDR1 is SGHRS and CDR2 is YFSETQ. This chain's CDR3 is CASSFNRQGYEQYF. As DNA, the CDR3 is TGCGCCAGCAGCTTTAATCGACAGGGGTACGAGCAGTACTTC.

There are a few counts of this clonotype. V and J are TRBV5-6 and TRBJ1-3; 8 nucleotides match TRBD1. CDR1 is SGHDT, CDR2 YYEEEE, per germline. V dropped 3 bases and J dropped 3; count of bases not matched to a gene: 2. CDR3 length equals 14 residues. The CDR3, as DNA: TGTGCCAGCAGCTACGGGACAGGTGGAAACACCATATATTTT. This gives the protein CASSYGTGGNTIYF. Full variable domain (missing parts from reference TRBV5-6 and TRBJ1-3): DAGVTQSPTHLIKTRGQQVTLRCSPKSGHDTVSWYQQALGQGPQFIFQYYEEEERQRGNFPDRFSGHQFPNYSSELNVNALLLGDSALYLCASSYGTGGNTIYFGEGSWLTVV.

This clonotype was seen at least ten times. The rearrangement links TRBV18 to TRBJ2-7; D uncertain. Germline-derived CDR1 and CDR2 are KGHSH and LQKENI. V was clipped by 4 bases and J by 4 bases, with 11 bases between them. This CDR3 is built from 13 residues. The chain's CDR3 is CASSLQDVYEQYF. Here the CDR3 DNA reads TGTGCCAGCTCACTCCAGGACGTTTACGAGCAGTACTTC.

This clonotype was observed a few times. The V and J genes are TRBV7-9 and TRBJ1-1; 8 nucleotides line up with TRBD1. The germline CDR1 and CDR2 sequences are SEHNR and FQNEAQ (reference sequence). V gave up 2 bases and J gave up 5 bases; unmatched junction bases: 7. This CDR3 spans 15 amino acids. The CDR3 is CASSLFTGGSTEAFF. CDR3 in DNA: TGTGCCAGCAGCTTATTTACAGGGGGTTCAACTGAAGCTTTCTTT.

This clonotype was found many times. The chain joins TRBV27 to TRBJ2-1; 8 nucleotides line up with TRBD2. The trim removed 7 bases at V and 4 bases at J, leaving 9 bases unmatched. Germline V gene sequence: CDR1 MNHEY, CDR2 SMNVEV (reference sequence). The CDR3 length is 15 residues. The CDR3 DNA is TGTGCCAGCACCATAACGGGAGGGCCATACAATGAGCAGTTCTTC. Encoded protein: CASTITGGPYNEQFF.

This clonotype appeared many times. This chain uses TRBV6-2 or TRBV6-3 with TRBJ2-1; 12 bases fit TRBD2. Losses at the gene ends were 8 bases for V and 4 bases for J; bases not matched to a gene: 3. This CDR3 region has 14 residues. The germline V gene encodes CDR1 MNHEY and CDR2 SVGEGT. In DNA, the CDR3 is TGTGCCAGCCGGACTAGCGGGGCATACAATGAGCAGTTCTTC. It specifies CASRTSGAYNEQFF.

There are many counts of this clonotype. The chain recombines TRBV7-9 with TRBJ2-7; the D is unclear. V lost 0 bases, J lost 5 bases, and 5 bases lay in between. CDR1 is SEHNR, CDR2 FQNEAQ, per germline (reference sequence). The CDR3 is 12 amino acids. The CDR3 DNA follows: TGTGCCAGCAGCTTAGCCTTTGACGAGCAGTACTTC. As protein: CASSLAFDEQYF. The full variable domain, with the rest looked up from reference TRBV7-9 and TRBJ2-7, is DTGVSQNPRHKITKRGQNVTFRCDPISEHNRLYWYRQTLGQGPEFLTYFQNEAQLEKSRLLSDRFSAERPKGSFSTLEIQRTEQGDSAMYLCASSLAFDEQYFGPGTRLTVT.

The chain is built from TRBV5-6 and TRBJ1-3; the D is unclear. This CDR3 is 12 amino acids long. Looked up from germline, CDR1 is SGHDT and CDR2 is YYEEEE. Trimming took off 1 base at V and 3 bases at J, with 2 bases between the two ends. DNA for the CDR3: TGTGCCAGCAGCTTGCGTGGAAACACCATATATTTT. This codes for CASSLRGNTIYF.

This clonotype was picked up a small number of times. The chain recombines TRBV6-2 or TRBV6-3 with TRBJ2-5; 11 bases are shared with TRBD1. Germline lookup yields CDR1 MNHEY and CDR2 SVGEGT. The CDR3 contains 18 residues. V was clipped by 3 bases and J by 4 bases; unmatched bases: 13. DNA for the CDR3: TGTGCCAGCAGTTATCCGACGTTCCGGACAGGGGGCGCAGAGACCCAGTACTTC. Encoded protein: CASSYPTFRTGGAETQYF.

This clonotype turned up a few times. This chain uses TRBV7-6 with TRBJ1-1; no firm D call. This CDR3 is built from 14 residues. Between the trimmed V and J ends, which lost 4 bases and 4 bases, there was a span of 13 bases. CDR1 SGHVS and CDR2 FNYEAQ come from the germline V gene. CDR3 nucleotide sequence: TGTGCCAGCAGCTCCGACGGGTATGGCACTGAAGCTTTCTTT. Amino acid sequence: CASSSDGYGTEAFF.

In this sample, this clonotype turned up many times. The chain links TRBV4-3 to TRBJ2-5; perhaps TRBD2 as D (5 bases). Germline CDR1 reads LGHNA; CDR2 reads YSLEER. The CDR3 loop spans 16 amino acids. Trimming removed 0 bases from V and 1 base from J, with 12 bases in between. Here the CDR3 DNA reads TGCGCCAGCAGCCAAGATCTTGCGGGTATCCAAGAGACCCAGTACTTC. It is translated as CASSQDLAGIQETQYF.

This clonotype appeared a single time. CDR3 amino acids: CASSLRDRVLSGANVLTF. CDR3 bases: TGCGCCAGCAGTCTCCGGGACAGGGTTCTCTCTGGGGCCAACGTCCTGACTTTC. This chain links TRBV23-1 with TRBJ2-6; 9 bases agree with TRBD1. TRBV23-1 falls under the ORF class, with uncertain function. Losses at the gene ends were 4 bases for V and 0 bases for J; bases not matched to a gene: 7. The CDR3 has 18 amino acids.

This clonotype was counted at least ten times. The gene calls are TRBV6-2 or TRBV6-3 and TRBJ2-1; 13 positions agree with TRBD2. Germline values: CDR1 MNHEY, CDR2 SVGEGT. Losses at the gene ends were 0 bases for V and 4 bases for J; bases not matched to a gene: 6. CDR3 length: 18 residues. The CDR3 nucleotides are TGTGCCAGCAGTTACTCCCGGGGACTAGCGGGGCGATACAATGAGCAGTTCTTC. Residues: CASSYSRGLAGRYNEQFF.

In this sample, this clonotype turned up a few times. The chain is built from TRBV4-3 and TRBJ2-2; possible D gene TRBD2, 6 bases. There are 14 residues in the CDR3. Germline V CDR1 and CDR2: LGHNA, YSLEER. V dropped 1 base and J dropped 6 bases, with 9 bases sitting between them. CDR3 loop: CASSQVGGSGELFF. CDR3 DNA sequence: TGCGCCAGCAGCCAAGTTGGGGGGTCCGGGGAGCTGTTTTTT.

The chain links TRBV7-9 to TRBJ1-1; D not resolved. The V gene lost 6 bases and the J gene lost 1 base, with 18 bases spanning the gap. The CDR3 spans 16 residues. Germline assignment: CDR1 SEHNR and CDR2 FQNEAQ (reference sequence). CDR3 DNA sequence: TGTGCCAGCAGTTTACCACCCACCGGGAAGAACACTGAAGCTTTCTTT. This encodes CASSLPPTGKNTEAFF.

This clonotype was observed at least ten times. The chain carries TRBV12-3 or TRBV12-4 and TRBJ2-7; no clear D gene. The CDR3 contains 12 residues. V lost 5 bases to trimming and J lost 1 base, with 6 bases between them. As DNA, the CDR3 is TGTGCCAGCAGTACCTCTTCCTACGAGCAGTACTTC. Encoded protein: CASSTSSYEQYF.

The sample holds many counts of this clonotype. This chain uses TRBV4-3 with TRBJ1-5, with D possibly being TRBD1 (5 bases). Germline CDR1 is LGHNA and CDR2 is YSLEER. This CDR3 is built from 16 residues. The V gene lost 0 bases and the J gene lost 3 bases, with 12 bases spanning the gap. The CDR3 sequence is CASSQDRAGYNQPQHF. In nucleotides, the CDR3 is TGCGCCAGCAGCCAAGACAGGGCCGGGTACAATCAGCCCCAGCATTTT.

The chain is built from TRBV7-3 and TRBJ2-1; 8 bases match TRBD2. In germline, CDR1 is SGHTA, CDR2 FQGTGA. The CDR3 totals 16 residues. V shed 2 bases, J shed 8 bases, and the junction held 11 bases outside the gene matches. CDR3 region: CASSLSPGREAYEQFF. The DNA of the CDR3 is TGTGCCAGCAGCTTATCTCCGGGGCGGGAGGCCTATGAGCAGTTCTTC.

This clonotype showed up many times. V gene TRBV28 combines with J gene TRBJ1-1; D not resolved. V dropped 3 bases and J dropped 3 bases, with 8 bases sitting between them. CDR1 MDHEN and CDR2 SYDVKM come from the germline V gene. The CDR3 extends over 13 amino acids. CDR3 in DNA: TGTGCCAGCAGTTTGACCCAGGACACTGAAGCTTTCTTT. Amino acids: CASSLTQDTEAFF.

The chain has TRBV28 and TRBJ2-1; 9 bases fit TRBD1. CDR3 length equals 15 residues. V dropped 2 bases and J dropped 7; count of bases not matched to a gene: 6. The germline V gene has CDR1 MDHEN and CDR2 SYDVKM. CDR3 coding DNA: TGTGCCAGCAGTTTAAGTACAGGGGGCTTGAATGAGCAGTTCTTC. Translation: CASSLSTGGLNEQFF.

This clonotype occurred many times. The chain carries TRBV23-1 and TRBJ2-7; D remains ambiguous. TRBV23-1 is an ORF, with its function uncertain. The V gene lost 4 bases and the J gene lost 8 bases, with 12 bases spanning the gap. The CDR3 spans 12 residues. CDR3 residues: CASSLGSVKQYF. The CDR3 bases are TGCGCCAGCAGTCTCGGATCGGTAAAGCAGTACTTC.

The V gene is TRBV5-8, the J gene TRBJ1-5; 9 bases match TRBD1. Trimming removed 4 bases from V and 2 bases from J; junction bases left unmatched: 4. Looked up from germline, CDR1 is SGHTS and CDR2 is YDEGEE. The CDR3 is 15 amino acids. The CDR3 coding sequence is TGTGCCAGCAGCATGACAGGGGGAGGCAATCAGCCCCAGCATTTT. It codes for CASSMTGGGNQPQHF.

This clonotype was counted at least ten times. The CDR3 loop reads CASRVSSGGLYNEQFF. The CDR3 DNA follows: TGTGCCAGCAGGGTCTCTAGCGGGGGGCTATACAATGAGCAGTTCTTC. J is TRBJ2-1 and V is TRBV2; 11 nucleotides agree with TRBD2. The germline gives CDR1 SNHLY, CDR2 FYNNEI. This CDR3 is built from 16 residues. V dropped 6 bases and J dropped 4; count of bases not matched to a gene: 8.

In its sample, this clonotype was seen many times. This chain connects TRBV10-1 to TRBJ1-1; 7 bases fit TRBD1. The junction had 5 bases not matched to a gene; V was cut back by 8 bases and J by 8 bases. The CDR3 is 11 residues long. The germline V gene has CDR1 WNHNN and CDR2 SYGVQD (reference sequence). This CDR3 reads CASSSDREAFF. Written as DNA, the CDR3 is TGCGCCAGCTCTTCGGACAGGGAAGCTTTCTTT.

A remark on this clonotype: A read error is likely, as this CDR3 ends without the conserved phenylalanine or tryptophan. The chain joins TRBV15 to TRBJ1-2, with D perhaps matching TRBD1 (5 bases). CDR3 length: 13 amino acids. The V gene lost 3 bases and the J gene lost 2 bases, with 7 bases spanning the gap. Germline V gene data show CDR1 as LNHNV and CDR2 as YYDKDF (reference sequence). CDR3 amino acids: CATSRGRNYGYTL. The DNA for the CDR3 is TGTGCCACCAGCAGGGGACGAAACTATGGCTACACCCTC.

This clonotype was found many times. The J gene is TRBJ2-2, the V gene TRBV7-9; D assignment may be TRBD1 or TRBD2 (5 bases each). The CDR3 totals 14 residues. The V and J ends lost 2 bases and 6 bases respectively, with 10 bases between them. Germline CDR1 SEHNR, CDR2 FQNEAQ (reference sequence). The CDR3 nucleotides read TGTGCCAGCAGCTTACAGGGAGCGGCCGGGGAGCTGTTTTTT. Its translation: CASSLQGAAGELFF.